Listed below are T cell receptor beta chains from one sample, sequenced in a study of Graves' ophthalmopathy and Graves' hyperthyroidism. MiXCR was run by TCRdb on the multiplex PCR reads, yielding one entry per CDR3 protein. This repertoire shows approximately 460,000 distinct CDR3 sequences, around an eighth found once; its top ten account for more than 8.5%. Specimen: blood. The receptor source for this set is a woman in her 30s with Graves' ophthalmopathy. Both conserved end residues are part of each CDR3. Fields, in order: D gene, J gene, clone size, V gene, CDR3 DNA, CDR3 protein. The D gene is left open where the match is weak. Rows give clone size only sometimes, using once, few, many, or a class for an expanded clone.

D: .; J: TRBJ1-1; size: many; V: TRBV20-1; DNA: TGCAGTGCGGAGGGGGTCACTGAAGCTTTCTTT; CDR3: CSAEGVTEAFF
D: TRBD1; J: TRBJ2-7; size: .; V: TRBV12-3/TRBV12-4; DNA: TGTGCCAGCAGTCCCGATTGGACAGGGAAATACGAGCAGTACTTC; CDR3: CASSPDWTGKYEQYF
D: .; J: TRBJ1-6; size: many; V: TRBV9; DNA: TGTGCCAGCAGCGCTGACGGGGGCGGGTTCGGGGGTAATTCACCCCTCCACTTT; CDR3: CASSADGGGFGGNSPLHF
D: .; J: TRBJ2-5; size: many; V: TRBV12-3/TRBV12-4; DNA: TGTGCCAGCAGCCTGACCGACTTCCAAGAGACCCAGTACTTC; CDR3: CASSLTDFQETQYF
D: TRBD2; J: TRBJ2-5; size: many; V: TRBV11-2; DNA: TGTGCCAGCAGTCCGAGGTCAAGACTAGCGGGGTACCAAGAGACCCAGTACTTC; CDR3: CASSPRSRLAGYQETQYF
D: .; J: TRBJ1-2; size: many; V: TRBV5-1; DNA: TGCGCCAGCAGCTCAAAGGGTGGGGAACATCTCTATGGCTACACCTTC; CDR3: CASSSKGGEHLYGYTF
D: TRBD2; J: TRBJ2-7; size: .; V: TRBV9; DNA: TGTGCCAGCAGCCCCCGACTAGCGGGAGCCCTAGGCGAGCAGTACTTC; CDR3: CASSPRLAGALGEQYF
D: TRBD1; J: TRBJ1-2; size: many; V: TRBV20-1; DNA: TGCAGTGCTGAGGCACAGGGGTGGAGAGGTGGCTACACCTTC; CDR3: CSAEAQGWRGGYTF
D: .; J: TRBJ2-5; size: many; V: TRBV6-5; DNA: TGTGCCAGCAGTTACGCTCGCCAAGAGACCCAGTACTTC; CDR3: CASSYARQETQYF
D: .; J: TRBJ1-5; size: many; V: TRBV6-5; DNA: TGTGCCAGCAGTTACCACGACATATACGACAATCAGCCCCAGCATTTT; CDR3: CASSYHDIYDNQPQHF
D: .; J: TRBJ1-2; size: many; V: TRBV29-1; DNA: TGCAGCGTTGAAGCCCCCAACTATGGCTACACCTTC; CDR3: CSVEAPNYGYTF
D: .; J: TRBJ2-7; size: many; V: TRBV20-1; DNA: TGCAGTGTCGGTCAAGGCGGAAGATACGAGCAGTACTTC; CDR3: CSVGQGGRYEQYF
D: .; J: TRBJ1-6; size: many; V: TRBV9; DNA: TGTGCCAGCAGCTTTCGGCCGTTTAATTCACCCCTCCACTTT; CDR3: CASSFRPFNSPLHF
D: TRBD2; J: TRBJ2-7; size: many; V: TRBV20-1; DNA: TGCAGTGCTAGCGGCAGGGGACTAGCGGGTTTCGAGCAGTACTTC; CDR3: CSASGRGLAGFEQYF
D: .; J: TRBJ1-1; size: many; V: TRBV7-9; DNA: TGTGCCAGCAGCCCGGGAGGGTTTCAGAACACTGAAGCTTTCTTT; CDR3: CASSPGGFQNTEAFF
D: TRBD1; J: TRBJ1-1; size: .; V: TRBV12-3/TRBV12-4; DNA: TGTGCCAGCAGTTCGACCCGGGGACAGGGGACGAGCACTGAAGCTTTCTTT; CDR3: CASSSTRGQGTSTEAFF
D: TRBD1; J: TRBJ2-7; size: many; V: TRBV6-1; DNA: TGTGCCAGCAGTGGGCCGGGACAGGGGGCGCTGACCTCCTACGAGCAGTACTTC; CDR3: CASSGPGQGALTSYEQYF
D: .; J: TRBJ2-7; size: many; V: TRBV10-3; DNA: TGTGCCATCAGTGAGGACGGCTCCTACGAGCAGTACTTC; CDR3: CAISEDGSYEQYF
D: .; J: TRBJ1-1; size: many; V: TRBV30; DNA: TGTGCCTGGAGTCAGGACTCGGAGACTGAAGCTTTCTTT; CDR3: CAWSQDSETEAFF
D: TRBD2; J: TRBJ2-7; size: many; V: TRBV5-1; DNA: TGCGCCAGCAGCTTGGTTACCGGGACTAGGAACGAGCAGTACTTC; CDR3: CASSLVTGTRNEQYF
D: TRBD1; J: TRBJ1-5; size: .; V: TRBV19; DNA: TGTGCCAGTAGTCCGTCGACAGGGAGGGATCAGCCCCAGCATTTT; CDR3: CASSPSTGRDQPQHF
D: .; J: TRBJ2-5; size: many; V: TRBV12-3/TRBV12-4; DNA: TGTGCCAGCAGTTTATGGGGCGTACAAGAGACCCAGTACTTC; CDR3: CASSLWGVQETQYF
D: .; J: TRBJ2-7; size: many; V: TRBV6-4; DNA: TGTGCCAGCTGCACCCGACTGGAACCCTACGAGCAGTACTTC; CDR3: CASCTRLEPYEQYF